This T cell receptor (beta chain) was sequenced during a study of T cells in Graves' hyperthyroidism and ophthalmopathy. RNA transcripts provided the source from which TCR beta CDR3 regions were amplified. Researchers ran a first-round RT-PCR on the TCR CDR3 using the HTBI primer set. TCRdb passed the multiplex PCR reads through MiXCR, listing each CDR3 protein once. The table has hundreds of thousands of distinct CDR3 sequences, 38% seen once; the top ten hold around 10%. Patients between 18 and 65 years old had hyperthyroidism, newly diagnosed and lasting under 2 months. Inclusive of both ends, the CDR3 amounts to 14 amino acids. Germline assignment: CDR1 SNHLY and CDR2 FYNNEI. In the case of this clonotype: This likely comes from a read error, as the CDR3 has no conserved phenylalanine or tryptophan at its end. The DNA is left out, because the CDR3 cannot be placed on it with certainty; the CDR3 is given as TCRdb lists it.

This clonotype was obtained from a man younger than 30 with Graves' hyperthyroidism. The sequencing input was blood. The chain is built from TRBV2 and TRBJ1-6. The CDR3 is CASRKEGLNSPLQS.